This TCR beta chain derives from a study of response to subunit inactivated influenza vaccine. Study-wide results and limits: A suggestion made by the authors is that each seasonal influenza vaccination recruits few new T cells.

Germline V gives CDR1 LNHNV, CDR2 YYDKDF (reference sequence). J gave up 7 bases and V 3 bases, and 7 bases lay outside the gene matches. CDR3 length: 14 amino acids. TCRdb called the RT-PCR reads again in MiXCR, with one record for every CDR3 protein. The table lists about 700,000 distinct CDR3 sequences, 14% of them singletons. This clonotype occurred many times. Antigen: not known. This specimen was PBMCs from blood, taken about 14 days before vaccination. This chain uses TRBV15 with TRBJ2-7, with 9 positions matching TRBD1. The sequence came from a man over 45 who received an inactivated influenza vaccine. The CDR3 DNA sequence: TGTGCCACCAGCAGTTTACAGGGGGCTAGAGAGCAGTACTTC. Protein sequence: CATSSLQGAREQYF. Complete variable domain (other parts from reference TRBV15 and TRBJ2-7): DAMVIQNPRYQVTQFGKPVTLSCSQTLNHNVMYWYQQKSSQAPKLLFHYYDKDFNNEADTPDNFQSRRPNTSFCFLDIRSPGLGDTAMYLCATSSLQGAREQYFGPGTRLTVT.